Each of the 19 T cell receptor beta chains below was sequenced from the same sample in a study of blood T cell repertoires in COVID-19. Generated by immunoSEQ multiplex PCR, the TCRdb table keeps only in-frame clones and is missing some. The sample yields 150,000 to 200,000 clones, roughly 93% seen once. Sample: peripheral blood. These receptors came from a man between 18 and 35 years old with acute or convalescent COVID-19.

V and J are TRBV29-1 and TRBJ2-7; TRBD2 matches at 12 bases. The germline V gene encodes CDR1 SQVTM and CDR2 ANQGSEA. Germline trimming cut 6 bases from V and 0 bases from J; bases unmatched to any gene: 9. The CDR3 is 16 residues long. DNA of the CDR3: TGCAGCGTGGGGGGGGCTAGCGGGAGGGCCTCCTACGAGCAGTACTTC. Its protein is CSVGGASGRASYEQYF.

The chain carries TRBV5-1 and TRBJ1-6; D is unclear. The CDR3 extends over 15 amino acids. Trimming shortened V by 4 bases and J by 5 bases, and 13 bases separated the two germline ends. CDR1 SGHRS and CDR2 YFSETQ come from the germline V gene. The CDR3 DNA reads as TGCGCCAGCAGCCCAAGCGGGAAGAATAATTCACCCCTCCACTTT. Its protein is CASSPSGKNNSPLHF.

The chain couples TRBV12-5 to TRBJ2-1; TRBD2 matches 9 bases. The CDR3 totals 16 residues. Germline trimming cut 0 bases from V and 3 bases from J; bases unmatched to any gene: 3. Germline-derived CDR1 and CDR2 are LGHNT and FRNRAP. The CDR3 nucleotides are TGTGCTAGTGGTTTGGTACATAGCGGGAGCTACAATGAGCAGTTCTTC. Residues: CASGLVHSGSYNEQFF. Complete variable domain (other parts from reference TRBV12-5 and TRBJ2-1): DARVTQTPRHKVTEMGQEVTMRCQPILGHNTVFWYRQTMMQGLELLAYFRNRAPLDDSGMPKDRFSAEMPDATLATLKIQPSEPRDSAVYFCASGLVHSGSYNEQFFGPGTRLTVL.

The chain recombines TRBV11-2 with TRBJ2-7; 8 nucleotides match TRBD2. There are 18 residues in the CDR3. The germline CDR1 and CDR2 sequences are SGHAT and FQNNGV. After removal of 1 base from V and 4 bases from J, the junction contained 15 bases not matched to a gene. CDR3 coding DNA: TGTGCCAGCAGCTTAGGGCCCGGGGTAGCGGGATCGTTTTACGAGCAGTACTTC. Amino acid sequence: CASSLGPGVAGSFYEQYF.

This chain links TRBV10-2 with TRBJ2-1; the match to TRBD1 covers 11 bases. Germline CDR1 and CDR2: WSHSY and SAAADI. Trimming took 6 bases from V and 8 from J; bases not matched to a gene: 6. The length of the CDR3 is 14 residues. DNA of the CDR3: TGCGCCAGCAGCCGGACAGGGGGCACCTATGAGCAGTTCTTC. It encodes CASSRTGGTYEQFF.

CDR3 DNA sequence: TGTGCAGGTGGGGACAGTCTTCAAGAGACCCAGTACTTC. Its translation: CAGGDSLQETQYF. The chain uses TRBV12-2 and TRBJ2-5; TRBD1 reflects the table's D call only, with no check against the DNA. TRBV12-2 is labeled a pseudogene. The CDR3 contains 13 residues.

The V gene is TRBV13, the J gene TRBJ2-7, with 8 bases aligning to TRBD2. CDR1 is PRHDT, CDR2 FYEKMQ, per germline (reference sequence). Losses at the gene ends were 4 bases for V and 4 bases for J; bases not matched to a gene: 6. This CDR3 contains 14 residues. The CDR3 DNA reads TGTGCCAGCAGCTCAGGGACTAGAAATTACGAGCAGTACTTC. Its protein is CASSSGTRNYEQYF.

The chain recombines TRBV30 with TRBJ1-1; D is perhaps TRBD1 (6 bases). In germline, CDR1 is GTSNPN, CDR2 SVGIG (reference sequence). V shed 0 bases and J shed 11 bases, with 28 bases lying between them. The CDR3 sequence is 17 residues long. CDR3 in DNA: TGTGCCTGGAGTGTAAGGGCTTACGGGGGGCTAACAAGTGTGGCTTTCTTT. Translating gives CAWSVRAYGGLTSVAFF.

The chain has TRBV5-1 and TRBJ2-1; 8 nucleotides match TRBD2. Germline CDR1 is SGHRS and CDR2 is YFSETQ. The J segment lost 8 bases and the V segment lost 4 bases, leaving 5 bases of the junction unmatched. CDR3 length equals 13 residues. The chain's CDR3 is CASSPGLEDEQFF. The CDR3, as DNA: TGCGCCAGCAGCCCGGGACTAGAGGATGAGCAGTTCTTC.

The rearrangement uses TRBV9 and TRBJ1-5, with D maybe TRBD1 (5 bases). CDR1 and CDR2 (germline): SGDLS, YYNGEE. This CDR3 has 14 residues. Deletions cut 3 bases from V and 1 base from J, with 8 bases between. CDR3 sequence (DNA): TGTGCCAGCAGCGCTGCAGGGAGCAATCAGCCCCAGCATTTT. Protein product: CASSAAGSNQPQHF.

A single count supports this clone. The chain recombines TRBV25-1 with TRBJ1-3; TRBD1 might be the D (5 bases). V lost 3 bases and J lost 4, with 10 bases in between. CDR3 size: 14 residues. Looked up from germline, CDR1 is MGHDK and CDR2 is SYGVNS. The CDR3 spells CASSDSGGGNTIYF. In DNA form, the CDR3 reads TGTGCCAGCAGTGATAGCGGGGGGGGAAACACCATATATTTT.

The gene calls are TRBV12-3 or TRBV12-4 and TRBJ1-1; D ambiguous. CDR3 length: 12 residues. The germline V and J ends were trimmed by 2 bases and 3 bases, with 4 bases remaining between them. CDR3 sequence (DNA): TGTGCCAGCAGTTTATCTTACACTGAAGCTTTCTTT. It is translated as CASSLSYTEAFF.

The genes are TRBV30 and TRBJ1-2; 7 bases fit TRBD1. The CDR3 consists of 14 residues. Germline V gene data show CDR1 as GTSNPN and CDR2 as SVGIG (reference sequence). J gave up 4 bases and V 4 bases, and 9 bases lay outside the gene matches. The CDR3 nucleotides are TGTGCCTGGAATCTACAGGGGCTCAGCTATGGCTACACCTTC. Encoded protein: CAWNLQGLSYGYTF.

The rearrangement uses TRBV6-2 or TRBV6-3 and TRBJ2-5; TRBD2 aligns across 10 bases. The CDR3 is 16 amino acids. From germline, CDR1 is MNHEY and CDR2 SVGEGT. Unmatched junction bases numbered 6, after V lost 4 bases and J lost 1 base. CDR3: CASSSPLAGLQETQYF. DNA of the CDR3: TGTGCCAGCAGTTCCCCACTAGCGGGGCTCCAAGAGACCCAGTACTTC.

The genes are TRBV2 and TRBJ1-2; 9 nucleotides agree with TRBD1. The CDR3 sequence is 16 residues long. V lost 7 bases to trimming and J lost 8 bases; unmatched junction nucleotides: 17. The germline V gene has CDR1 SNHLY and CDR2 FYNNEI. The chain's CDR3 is CASKRIPTGGPGGYTF. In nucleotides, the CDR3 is TGTGCCAGCAAGCGGATCCCTACAGGGGGCCCAGGCGGCTACACCTTC. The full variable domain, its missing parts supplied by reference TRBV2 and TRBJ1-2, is EPEVTQTPSHQVTQMGQEVILRCVPISNHLYFYWYRQILGQKVEFLVSFYNNEISEKSEIFDDQFSVERPDGSNFTLKIRSTKLEDSAMYFCASKRIPTGGPGGYTFGSGTRLTVV.

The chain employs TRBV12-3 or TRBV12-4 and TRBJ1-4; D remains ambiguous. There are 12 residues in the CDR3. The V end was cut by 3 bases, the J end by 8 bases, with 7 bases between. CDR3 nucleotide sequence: TGTGCCAGCAGTTTGCAGTTCGAAAAACTGTTTTTT. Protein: CASSLQFEKLFF.

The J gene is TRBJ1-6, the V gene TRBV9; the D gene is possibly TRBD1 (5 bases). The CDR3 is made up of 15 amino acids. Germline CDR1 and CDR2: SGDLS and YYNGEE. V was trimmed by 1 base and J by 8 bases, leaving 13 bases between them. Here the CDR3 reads CASSVSEGSHSPLHF. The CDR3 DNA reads TGTGCCAGCAGCGTATCGGAGGGGTCGCATTCACCCCTCCACTTT.

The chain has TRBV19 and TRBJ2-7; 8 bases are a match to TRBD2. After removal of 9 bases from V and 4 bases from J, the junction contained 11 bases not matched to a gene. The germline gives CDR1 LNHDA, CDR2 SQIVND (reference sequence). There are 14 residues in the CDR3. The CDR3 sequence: CASSPRGGRYEQYF. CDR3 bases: TGTGCCAGCTCACCCCGGGGGGGCAGGTACGAGCAGTACTTC.

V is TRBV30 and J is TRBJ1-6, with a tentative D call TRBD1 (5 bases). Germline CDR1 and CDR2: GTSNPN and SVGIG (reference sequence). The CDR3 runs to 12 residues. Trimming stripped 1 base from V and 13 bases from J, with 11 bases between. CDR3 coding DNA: TGTGCCTGGAGTGGGAGGGGAACTCCCCTCCACTTT. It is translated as CAWSGRGTPLHF.